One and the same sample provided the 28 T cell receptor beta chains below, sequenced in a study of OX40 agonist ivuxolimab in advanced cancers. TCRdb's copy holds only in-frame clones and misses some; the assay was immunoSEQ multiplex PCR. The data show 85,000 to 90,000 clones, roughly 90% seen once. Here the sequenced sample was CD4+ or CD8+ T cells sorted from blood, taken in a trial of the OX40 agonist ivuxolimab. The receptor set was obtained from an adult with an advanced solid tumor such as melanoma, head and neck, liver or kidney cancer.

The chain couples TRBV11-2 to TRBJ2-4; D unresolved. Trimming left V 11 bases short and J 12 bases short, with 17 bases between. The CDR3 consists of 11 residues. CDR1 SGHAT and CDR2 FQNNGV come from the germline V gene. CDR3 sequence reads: CACRQANTQYF. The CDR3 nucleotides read TGTGCCTGCCGTCAGGCGAATACTCAGTACTTC.

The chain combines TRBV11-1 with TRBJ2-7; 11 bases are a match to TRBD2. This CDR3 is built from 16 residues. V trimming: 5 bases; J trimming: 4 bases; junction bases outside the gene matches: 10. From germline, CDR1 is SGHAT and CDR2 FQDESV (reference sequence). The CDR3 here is CASSATGTSGDYEQYF. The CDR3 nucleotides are TGTGCCAGCAGCGCGACCGGGACTAGCGGAGATTACGAGCAGTACTTC. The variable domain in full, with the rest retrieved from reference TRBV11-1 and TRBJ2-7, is EAEVAQSPRYKITEKSQAVAFWCDPISGHATLYWYRQILGQGPELLVQFQDESVVDDSQLPKDRFSAERLKGVDSTLKIQPAELGDSAMYLCASSATGTSGDYEQYFGPGTRLTVT.

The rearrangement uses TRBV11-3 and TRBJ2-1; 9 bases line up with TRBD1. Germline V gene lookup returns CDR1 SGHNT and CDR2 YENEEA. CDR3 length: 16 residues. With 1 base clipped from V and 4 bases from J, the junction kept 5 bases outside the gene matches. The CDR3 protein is CASSLGGTGFYNEQFF. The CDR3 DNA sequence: TGTGCCAGCAGCTTAGGCGGGACAGGGTTTTACAATGAGCAGTTCTTC.

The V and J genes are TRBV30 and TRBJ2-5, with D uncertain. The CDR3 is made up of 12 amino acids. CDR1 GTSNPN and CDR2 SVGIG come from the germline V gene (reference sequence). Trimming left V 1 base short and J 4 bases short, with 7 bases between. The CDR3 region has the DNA TGTGCCTGGAGTGCTGGTGTAGAGACCCAGTACTTC. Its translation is CAWSAGVETQYF.

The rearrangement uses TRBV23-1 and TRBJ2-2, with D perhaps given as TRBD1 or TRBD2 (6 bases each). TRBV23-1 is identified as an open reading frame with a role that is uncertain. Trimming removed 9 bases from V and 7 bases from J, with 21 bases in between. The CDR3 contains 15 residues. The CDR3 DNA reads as TGCGCCAGACAACTGGGGGGCCCCACGGTCGGGGAGCTGTTTTTT. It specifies CARQLGGPTVGELFF.

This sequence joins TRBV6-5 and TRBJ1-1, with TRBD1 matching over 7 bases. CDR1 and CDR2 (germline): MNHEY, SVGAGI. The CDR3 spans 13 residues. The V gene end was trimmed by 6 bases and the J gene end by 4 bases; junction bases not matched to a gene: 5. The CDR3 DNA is TGTGCCAGCAGATACAGGGGCACCACTGAAGCTTTCTTT. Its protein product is CASRYRGTTEAFF.

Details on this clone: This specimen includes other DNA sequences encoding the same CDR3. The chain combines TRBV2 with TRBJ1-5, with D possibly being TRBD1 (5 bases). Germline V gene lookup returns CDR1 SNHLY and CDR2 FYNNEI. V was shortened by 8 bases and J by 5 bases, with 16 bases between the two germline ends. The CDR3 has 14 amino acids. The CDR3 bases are TGTGCCAGCTCCGCCCAGGGCCTAGATCAGCCCCAGCATTTT. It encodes CASSAQGLDQPQHF.

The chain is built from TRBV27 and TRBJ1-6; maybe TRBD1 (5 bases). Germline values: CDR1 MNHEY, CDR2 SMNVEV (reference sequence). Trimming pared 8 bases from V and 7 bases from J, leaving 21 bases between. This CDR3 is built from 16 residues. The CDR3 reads CASGVDRDRQNSPLHF. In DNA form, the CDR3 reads TGTGCCAGCGGGGTCGACCGGGACCGACAAAATTCACCCCTCCACTTT.

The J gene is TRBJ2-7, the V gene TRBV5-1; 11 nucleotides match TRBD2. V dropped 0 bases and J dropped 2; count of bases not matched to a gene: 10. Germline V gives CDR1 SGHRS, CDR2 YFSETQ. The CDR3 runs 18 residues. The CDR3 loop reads CASSLVPLAGGETYEQYF. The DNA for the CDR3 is TGCGCCAGCAGCTTGGTGCCTCTAGCGGGAGGAGAGACCTACGAGCAGTACTTC. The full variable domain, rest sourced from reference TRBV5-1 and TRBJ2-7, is KAGVTQTPRYLIKTRGQQVTLSCSPISGHRSVSWYQQTPGQGLQFLFEYFSETQRNKGNFPGRFSGRQFSNSRSEMNVSTLELGDSALYLCASSLVPLAGGETYEQYFGPGTRLTVT.

This chain's CDR3 is CASSLSRQGDTQYF. The CDR3 DNA reads as TGTGCCAGCAGTTTAAGTCGACAGGGGGATACGCAGTATTTT. The rearrangement links TRBV27 to TRBJ2-3, with 8 nucleotides matching TRBD1. CDR3 length equals 14 residues. The ends lost 2 bases at V and 6 bases at J; junction bases unmatched: 4. Looked up from germline, CDR1 is MNHEY and CDR2 is SMNVEV (reference sequence).

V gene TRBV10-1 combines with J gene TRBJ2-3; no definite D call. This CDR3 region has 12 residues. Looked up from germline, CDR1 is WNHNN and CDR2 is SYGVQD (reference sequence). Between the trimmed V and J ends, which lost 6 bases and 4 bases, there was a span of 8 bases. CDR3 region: CASSGLSDTQYF. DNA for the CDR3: TGCGCCAGCAGCGGGTTGTCAGATACGCAGTATTTT.

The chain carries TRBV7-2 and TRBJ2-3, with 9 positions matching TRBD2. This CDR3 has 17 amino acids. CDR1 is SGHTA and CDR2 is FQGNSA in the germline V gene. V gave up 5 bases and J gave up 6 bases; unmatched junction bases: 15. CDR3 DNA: TGTGCCAGCAGCACGAACCCTCCCGGGGCGGGGGGGGATACGCAGTATTTT. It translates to CASSTNPPGAGGDTQYF.

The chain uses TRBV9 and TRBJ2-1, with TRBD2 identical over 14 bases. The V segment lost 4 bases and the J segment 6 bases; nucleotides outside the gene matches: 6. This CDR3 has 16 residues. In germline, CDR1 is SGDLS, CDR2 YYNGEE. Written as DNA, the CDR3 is TGTGCCAGCAGCCCGAGACTAGCGGGAGGGCCCAATGAGCAGTTCTTC. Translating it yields CASSPRLAGGPNEQFF.

CDR3: CASSERDRARAFF. CDR3 nucleotides: TGCGCCAGCAGCGAGCGGGACCGAGCTCGAGCTTTCTTT. The chain combines TRBV5-1 with TRBJ1-1; D might be TRBD1 (5 bases). The length of the CDR3 is 13 residues. Trimming left V 4 bases short and J 10 bases short, with 17 bases between. CDR1 and CDR2 from the germline V gene are SGHRS and YFSETQ.

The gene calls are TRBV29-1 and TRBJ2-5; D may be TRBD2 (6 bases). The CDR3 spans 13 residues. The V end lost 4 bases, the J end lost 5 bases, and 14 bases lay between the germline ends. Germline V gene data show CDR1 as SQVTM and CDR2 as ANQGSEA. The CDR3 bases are TGCAGCGTTGGAGAGGGAGGAACGGAGACCCAGTACTTC. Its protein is CSVGEGGTETQYF.

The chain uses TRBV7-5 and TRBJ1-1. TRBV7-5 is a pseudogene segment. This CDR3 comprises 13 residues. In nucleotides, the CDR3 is TGTGCCAGCAGCATGACTTCGAACACTGAAGCTTTCTTT. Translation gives CASSMTSNTEAFF.

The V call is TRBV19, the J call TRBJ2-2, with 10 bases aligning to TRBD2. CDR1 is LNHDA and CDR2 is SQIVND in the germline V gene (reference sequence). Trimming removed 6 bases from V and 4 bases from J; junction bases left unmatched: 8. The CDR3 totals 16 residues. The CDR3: CASREPSGRATGELFF. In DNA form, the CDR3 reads TGTGCCAGTAGGGAGCCGAGCGGGAGGGCCACCGGGGAGCTGTTTTTT.

CDR3 coding DNA: TGTGCCAGCAGTTTTAGGTGGGAGAATCAGCCCCAGCATTTT. This sequence encodes CASSFRWENQPQHF. The J gene is TRBJ1-5, the V gene TRBV28; D unresolved. The ends were cut back, 3 bases at V and 4 bases at J, with 10 bases in the middle. Germline CDR1 is MDHEN and CDR2 is SYDVKM. This CDR3 has 14 amino acids.

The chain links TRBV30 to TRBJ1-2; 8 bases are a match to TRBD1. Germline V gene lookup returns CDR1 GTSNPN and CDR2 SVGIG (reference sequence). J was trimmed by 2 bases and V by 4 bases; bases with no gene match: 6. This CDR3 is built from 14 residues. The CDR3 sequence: CAWIQAGGNYGYTF. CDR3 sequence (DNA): TGTGCCTGGATTCAGGCAGGGGGCAACTATGGCTACACCTTC. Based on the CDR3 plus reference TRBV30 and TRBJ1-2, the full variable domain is SQTIHQWPATLVQPVGSPLSLECTVEGTSNPNLYWYRQAAGRGLQLLFYSVGIGQISSEVPQNLSASRPQDRQFILSSKKLLLSDSGFYLCAWIQAGGNYGYTFGSGTRLTVV.

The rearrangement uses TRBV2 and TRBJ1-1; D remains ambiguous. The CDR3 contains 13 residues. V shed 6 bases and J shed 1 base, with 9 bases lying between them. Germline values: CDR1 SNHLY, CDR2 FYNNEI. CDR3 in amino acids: CASSQIKNTEAFF. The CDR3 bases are TGTGCCAGCAGCCAGATAAAGAACACTGAAGCTTTCTTT.

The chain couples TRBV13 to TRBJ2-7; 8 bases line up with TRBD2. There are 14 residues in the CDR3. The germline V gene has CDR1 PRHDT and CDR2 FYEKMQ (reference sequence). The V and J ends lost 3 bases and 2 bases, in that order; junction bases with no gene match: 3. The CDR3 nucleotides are TGTGCCAGCAGCTTGACAGCGGGAGCCTACGAGCAGTACTTC. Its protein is CASSLTAGAYEQYF.

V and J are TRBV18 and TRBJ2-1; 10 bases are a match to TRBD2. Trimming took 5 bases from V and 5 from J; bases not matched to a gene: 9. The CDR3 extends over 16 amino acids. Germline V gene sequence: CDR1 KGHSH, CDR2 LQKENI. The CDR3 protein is CASSGLAGGPNNEQFF. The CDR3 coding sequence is TGTGCCAGCTCAGGGTTAGCGGGAGGACCTAACAATGAGCAGTTCTTC.

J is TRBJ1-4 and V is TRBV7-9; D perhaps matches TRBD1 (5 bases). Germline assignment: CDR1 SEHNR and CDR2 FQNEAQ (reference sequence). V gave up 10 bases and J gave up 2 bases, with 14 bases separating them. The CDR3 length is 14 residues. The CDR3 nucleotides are TGTGCCACGCGGTGGGGCGAGACTAATGAAAAACTGTTTTTT. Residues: CATRWGETNEKLFF. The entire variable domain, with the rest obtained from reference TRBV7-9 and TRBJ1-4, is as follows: DTGVSQNPRHKITKRGQNVTFRCDPISEHNRLYWYRQTLGQGPEFLTYFQNEAQLEKSRLLSDRFSAERPKGSFSTLEIQRTEQGDSAMYLCATRWGETNEKLFFGSGTQLSVL.

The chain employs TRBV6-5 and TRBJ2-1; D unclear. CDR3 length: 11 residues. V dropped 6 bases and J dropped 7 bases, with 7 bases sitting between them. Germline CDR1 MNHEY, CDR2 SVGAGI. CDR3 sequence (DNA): TGTGCCAGCAGAAGAAGTAATGAGCAGTTCTTC. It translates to CASRRSNEQFF.

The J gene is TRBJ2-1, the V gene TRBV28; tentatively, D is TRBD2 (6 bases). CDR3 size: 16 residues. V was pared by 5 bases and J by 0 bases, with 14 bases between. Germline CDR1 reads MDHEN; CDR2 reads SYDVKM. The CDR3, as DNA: TGTGCCAGCAGTGGGGGGACGGCGAGCTCCTACAATGAGCAGTTCTTC. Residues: CASSGGTASSYNEQFF.

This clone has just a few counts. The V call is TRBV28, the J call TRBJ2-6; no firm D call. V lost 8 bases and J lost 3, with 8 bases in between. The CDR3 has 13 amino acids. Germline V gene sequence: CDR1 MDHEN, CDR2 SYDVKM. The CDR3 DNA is TGTGCCAGCGGATTTGGTGGGGCCAACGTCCTGACTTTC. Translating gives CASGFGGANVLTF.

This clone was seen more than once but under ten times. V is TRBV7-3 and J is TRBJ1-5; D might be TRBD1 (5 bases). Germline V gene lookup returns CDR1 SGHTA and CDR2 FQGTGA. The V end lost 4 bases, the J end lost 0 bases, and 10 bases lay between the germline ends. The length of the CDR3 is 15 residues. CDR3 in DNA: TGTGCCAGCAGCTCAGACGGACATAGCAATCAGCCCCAGCATTTT. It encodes CASSSDGHSNQPQHF.

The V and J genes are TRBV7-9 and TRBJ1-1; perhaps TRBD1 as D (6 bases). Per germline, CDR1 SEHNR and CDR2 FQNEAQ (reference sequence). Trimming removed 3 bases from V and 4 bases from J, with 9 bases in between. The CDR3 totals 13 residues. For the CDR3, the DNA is TGTGCCAGCAGCTTCACAGGGCCCACTGAAGCTTTCTTT. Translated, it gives CASSFTGPTEAFF.